The 18 T cell receptor beta chains below all came from one sample that was sequenced in a study of cytomegalovirus exposure and HLA in healthy donors. The study ran its PCR with 60 Vbeta and 13 Jbeta primers. Clones were sequenced by immunoSEQ multiplex PCR, and TCRdb holds only the in-frame ones, with some missing. The sample includes 170,000 or so clones, over 70% seen only once; the top ten take less than 1.5%. Sequenced sample: PBMCs. These receptor sequences come from a woman under 40 in good health and CMV-seropositive.

This clone was detected only a few times. The gene calls are TRBV4-3 and TRBJ2-2, with 11 bases that match TRBD2. Germline V CDR1 and CDR2: LGHNA, YSLEER. J gave up 11 bases and V 3 bases, and 11 bases lay outside the gene matches. The length of the CDR3 is 16 residues. The CDR3 sequence is CASSQYSGTSGQELFF. CDR3 coding DNA: TGCGCCAGCAGCCAGTACTCCGGGACTAGCGGCCAAGAGCTGTTTTTT.

The chain joins TRBV20-1 to TRBJ2-7, with D maybe TRBD2 (5 bases). Trimming took 5 bases from V and 5 from J, leaving 10 bases between them. The CDR3 totals 11 residues. Per germline, CDR1 DFQATT and CDR2 SNEGSKA (reference sequence). The CDR3 DNA follows: TGCAGTGCTGCTCGGGGTAACGAGCAGTACTTC. This translates into CSAARGNEQYF.

Notes on this clone: The identical CDR3 is also encoded by other nucleotide sequences in the sample. This chain uses TRBV5-1 with TRBJ2-5, with D unresolved. There are 12 residues in the CDR3. Between the trimmed V and J ends, which lost 4 bases and 5 bases, there was a span of 9 bases. CDR1 is SGHRS and CDR2 is YFSETQ in the germline V gene. CDR3 sequence reads: CASSLSRETQYF. CDR3 sequence (DNA): TGCGCCAGCAGCCTCTCACGGGAGACCCAGTACTTC.

This clone was seen once. The chain has TRBV10-2 and TRBJ2-1, with TRBD2 matching 9 bases. V lost 2 bases, J lost 7 bases, and 6 bases stayed unmatched. The CDR3 is 15 residues long. CDR1 WSHSY and CDR2 SAAADI come from the germline V gene. CDR3 residues: CASSEVASGKNEQFF. CDR3 DNA sequence: TGCGCCAGCAGTGAGGTGGCTAGCGGGAAAAATGAGCAGTTCTTC.

The chain carries TRBV15 and TRBJ2-5, with 9 bases that match TRBD2. J was trimmed by 4 bases and V by 0 bases; bases with no gene match: 6. CDR1 is LNHNV and CDR2 is YYDKDF in the germline V gene (reference sequence). The CDR3 loop spans 16 amino acids. CDR3 protein: CATSRDLAGVGETQYF. The CDR3 DNA follows: TGTGCCACCAGCAGAGATTTAGCGGGAGTGGGAGAGACCCAGTACTTC.

The chain combines TRBV6-5 with TRBJ1-2; TRBD1 might be the D (6 bases). The germline V and J ends were trimmed by 6 bases and 3 bases, with 11 bases remaining between them. The germline CDR1 and CDR2 sequences are MNHEY and SVGAGI. The CDR3 sequence is 13 residues long. The CDR3 nucleotides are TGTGCCAGCAGCCGGGGGGGCGACTATGGCTACACCTTC. It codes for CASSRGGDYGYTF.

This chain uses TRBV30 with TRBJ2-1; 11 positions agree with TRBD2. The CDR3 totals 19 residues. The germline gives CDR1 GTSNPN, CDR2 SVGIG (reference sequence). V shed 0 bases, J shed 8 bases, and the junction held 18 bases outside the gene matches. The CDR3 DNA reads as TGTGCCTGGAGTGTATTTACGTTAGCGGGAGGGGCGGGGGTCTATGAGCAGTTCTTC. It is translated as CAWSVFTLAGGAGVYEQFF.

This clone was detected a few times. The chain uses TRBV10-2 and TRBJ1-1; 9 bases line up with TRBD1. With V trimmed by 3 bases and J by 3 bases, 5 bases remained unmatched. Germline V CDR1 and CDR2: WSHSY, SAAADI. The CDR3 is made up of 15 amino acids. This CDR3 reads CASSEQGARDTEAFF. The CDR3 DNA reads as TGCGCCAGCAGTGAACAGGGGGCGAGGGACACTGAAGCTTTCTTT.

J is TRBJ1-1 and V is TRBV19; D is uncertain. Between the trimmed V and J ends, which lost 4 bases and 7 bases, there was a span of 7 bases. Germline values: CDR1 LNHDA, CDR2 SQIVND (reference sequence). The CDR3 is 11 amino acids. The CDR3 DNA reads as TGTGCCAGTAGTAGGCTTGGTGAAGCTTTCTTT. Amino acids: CASSRLGEAFF. Complete variable domain (other parts from reference TRBV19 and TRBJ1-1): DGGITQSPKYLFRKEGQNVTLSCEQNLNHDAMYWYRQDPGQGLRLIYYSQIVNDFQKGDIAEGYSVSREKKESFPLTVTSAQKNPTAFYLCASSRLGEAFFGQGTRLTVV.

This chain joins TRBV28 and TRBJ2-7; TRBD2 matches at 13 bases. V trimming: 2 bases; J trimming: 5 bases; junction bases outside the gene matches: 0. CDR1 is MDHEN, CDR2 SYDVKM, per germline. The CDR3 extends over 14 amino acids. For the CDR3, the DNA is TGTGCCAGCAGTTTAGGGACTAGCGGGGACGAGCAGTACTTC. Amino acids: CASSLGTSGDEQYF.

This sequence joins TRBV2 and TRBJ2-3, with a tentative D call TRBD2 (6 bases). There are 12 residues in the CDR3. Germline V gene sequence: CDR1 SNHLY, CDR2 FYNNEI. The V gene lost 7 bases and the J gene lost 4 bases, with 9 bases spanning the gap. The CDR3 spells CASKREADTQYF. In nucleotides, the CDR3 is TGTGCCAGCAAGAGGGAGGCAGATACGCAGTATTTT.

This clone showed up just a few times. The chain links TRBV13 to TRBJ1-2; 10 positions match TRBD1. Per germline, CDR1 PRHDT and CDR2 FYEKMQ (reference sequence). The V segment lost 6 bases and the J segment 5 bases; nucleotides outside the gene matches: 6. This CDR3 spans 14 amino acids. The CDR3 region has the DNA TGTGCCAGCAGGACAGGGGGCGCCTGGTATGGCTACACCTTC. Its protein product is CASRTGGAWYGYTF.

V is TRBV11-2 and J is TRBJ2-1, with 14 bases that match TRBD2. The germline CDR1 and CDR2 sequences are SGHAT and FQNNGV. The CDR3 runs 15 residues. V shed 5 bases and J 7 bases; nucleotides not matched to a gene: 4. The CDR3 nucleotides read TGTGCCAGCAGCACCGGGACTAGCGGGAGTAATGAGCAGTTCTTC. This gives the protein CASSTGTSGSNEQFF. Based on the CDR3 plus reference TRBV11-2 and TRBJ2-1, the full variable domain is EAGVAQSPRYKIIEKRQSVAFWCNPISGHATLYWYQQILGQGPKLLIQFQNNGVVDDSQLPKDRFSAERLKGVDSTLKIQPAKLEDSAVYLCASSTGTSGSNEQFFGPGTRLTVL.

The chain has TRBV29-1 and TRBJ2-2, with 13 bases lining up with TRBD2. V shed 3 bases and J 4 bases; nucleotides not matched to a gene: 5. From germline, CDR1 is SQVTM and CDR2 ANQGSEA. The CDR3 totals 16 residues. The CDR3 DNA sequence: TGCAGCGTTGAGGACTGGACTAGCGGGAGCACCGGGGAGCTGTTTTTT. Protein product: CSVEDWTSGSTGELFF.

The J gene is TRBJ2-7, the V gene TRBV6-1, with 13 bases aligning to TRBD2. The CDR3 totals 15 residues. The germline CDR1 and CDR2 sequences are MNHNS and SASEGT. After removal of 5 bases from V and 3 bases from J, the junction contained 4 bases not matched to a gene. CDR3 nucleotides: TGTGCCAGCAGTTGGACTAGCGGGAGTGTCTACGAGCAGTACTTC. It translates to CASSWTSGSVYEQYF.

V is TRBV12-5 and J is TRBJ2-2; 7 bases fit TRBD2. The germline V gene encodes CDR1 LGHNT and CDR2 FRNRAP. This CDR3 region has 18 residues. V lost 2 bases to trimming and J lost 2 bases; unmatched junction nucleotides: 11. CDR3 protein: CASGLILAERSNTGELFF. The CDR3 DNA sequence: TGTGCTAGTGGTTTGATCCTAGCGGAGAGGTCCAACACCGGGGAGCTGTTTTTT.

The CDR3 bases are TGTGCTAGTGGCTTAGACACAGGGGTGAACACTGAAGCTTTCTTT. Its translation: CASGLDTGVNTEAFF. The rearrangement joins TRBV12-5 to TRBJ1-1; 7 bases line up with TRBD1. Germline CDR1 LGHNT, CDR2 FRNRAP. The CDR3 is 15 residues long. After removal of 6 bases from V and 0 bases from J, the junction contained 7 bases not matched to a gene.

The chain links TRBV30 to TRBJ2-3; TRBD2 might be the D (5 bases). CDR3 length equals 14 residues. CDR1 is GTSNPN and CDR2 is SVGIG in the germline V gene (reference sequence). The V end was cut by 1 base, the J end by 4 bases, with 12 bases between. The CDR3 DNA reads as TGTGCCTGGAGTGCGTACGGACTTGCAGATACGCAGTATTTT. Translation gives CAWSAYGLADTQYF.